The clone carrying this T cell receptor (beta chain) occurred a few times. The antigen remains unidentified. The data derive from a study of OX40 agonist ivuxolimab in advanced cancers. Study-level findings and limits: Clonal expansion was seen in CD4+ and CD8+ blood T cells by week 6 at 0.1 to 3.0 mg/kg.

Generated by immunoSEQ multiplex PCR, the TCRdb table keeps only in-frame clones and is missing some. The repertoire holds 45,000 or so clones, with around 86% as singletons. Patients were ruled out by autoimmune disease history or systemic immunosuppression. The sample here was CD4+ or CD8+ T cells sorted from blood, taken in a trial of the OX40 agonist ivuxolimab. This TCR was sampled from an adult with an advanced solid tumor such as melanoma, head and neck, liver or kidney cancer.

The CDR3 sequence is CASSWVMASYNSPLHF. In DNA, the CDR3 is TGCGCCAGCAGCTGGGTAATGGCCTCCTATAATTCACCCCTCCACTTT. The chain joins TRBV5-1 to TRBJ1-6; D is undetermined. This CDR3 spans 16 amino acids. The germline V gene has CDR1 SGHRS and CDR2 YFSETQ. V was cut by 3 bases and J by 0 bases, with 10 bases left in between.